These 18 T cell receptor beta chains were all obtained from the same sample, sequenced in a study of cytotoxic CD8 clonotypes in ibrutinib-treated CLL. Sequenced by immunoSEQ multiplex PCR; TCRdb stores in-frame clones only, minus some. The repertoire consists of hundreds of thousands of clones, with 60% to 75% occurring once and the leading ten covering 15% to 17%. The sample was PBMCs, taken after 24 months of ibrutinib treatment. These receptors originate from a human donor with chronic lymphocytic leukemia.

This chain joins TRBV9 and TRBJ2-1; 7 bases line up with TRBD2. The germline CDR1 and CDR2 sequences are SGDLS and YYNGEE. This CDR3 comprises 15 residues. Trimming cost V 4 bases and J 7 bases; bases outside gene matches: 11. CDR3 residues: CASSPTSATGNEQFF. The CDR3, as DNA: TGTGCCAGCAGCCCTACTAGCGCTACCGGGAATGAGCAGTTCTTC.

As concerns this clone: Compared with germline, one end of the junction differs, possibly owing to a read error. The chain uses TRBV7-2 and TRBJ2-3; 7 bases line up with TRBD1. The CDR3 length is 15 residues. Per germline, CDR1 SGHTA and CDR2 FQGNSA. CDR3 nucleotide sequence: TGTGCCAGCAGCCGCGCAGGGGGACACACAGATATGCAGTATTTT. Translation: CASSRAGGHTDMQYF.

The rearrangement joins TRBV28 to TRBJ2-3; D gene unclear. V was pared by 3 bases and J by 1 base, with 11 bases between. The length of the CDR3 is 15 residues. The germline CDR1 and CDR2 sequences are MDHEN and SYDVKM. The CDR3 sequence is CASSFFLGGTDTQYF. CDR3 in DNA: TGTGCCAGCAGTTTTTTCCTAGGTGGCACAGATACGCAGTATTTT.

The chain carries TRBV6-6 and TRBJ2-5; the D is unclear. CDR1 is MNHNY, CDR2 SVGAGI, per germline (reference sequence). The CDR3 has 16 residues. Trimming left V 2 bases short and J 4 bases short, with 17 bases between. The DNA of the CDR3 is TGTGCCAGCAGTTACGGGCACGGACGCTCGTTAGAGACCCAGTACTTC. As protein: CASSYGHGRSLETQYF.

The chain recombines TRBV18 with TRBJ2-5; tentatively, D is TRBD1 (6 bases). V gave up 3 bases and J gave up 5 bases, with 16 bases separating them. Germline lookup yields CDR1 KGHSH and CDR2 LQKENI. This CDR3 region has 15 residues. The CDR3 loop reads CASSPGQSLGETQYF. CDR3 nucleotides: TGTGCCAGCTCACCTGGACAGAGCCTCGGGGAGACCCAGTACTTC.

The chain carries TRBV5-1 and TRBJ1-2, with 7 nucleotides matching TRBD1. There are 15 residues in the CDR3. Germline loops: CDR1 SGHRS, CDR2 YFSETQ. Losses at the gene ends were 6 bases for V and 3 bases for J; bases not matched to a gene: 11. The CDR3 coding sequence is TGCGCCAGCAAGTTGGGGATCGACAGGGACTATGGCTACACCTTC. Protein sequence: CASKLGIDRDYGYTF.

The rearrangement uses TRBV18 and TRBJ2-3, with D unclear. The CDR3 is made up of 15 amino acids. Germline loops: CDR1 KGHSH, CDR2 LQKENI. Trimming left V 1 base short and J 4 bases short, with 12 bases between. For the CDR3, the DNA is TGTGCCAGCTCACCACTAGAAGATATCCCAGATACGCAGTATTTT. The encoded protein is CASSPLEDIPDTQYF.

As DNA, the CDR3 is TGTGCCAGCAGTTATTCACAGGGGCAAGGCTACACCTTC. It codes for CASSYSQGQGYTF. The chain employs TRBV6-5 and TRBJ1-2, with 7 bases aligning to TRBD1. J was trimmed by 8 bases and V by 3 bases; bases with no gene match: 6. The CDR3 spans 13 residues. Germline V lookup: CDR1 MNHEY, CDR2 SVGAGI.

CDR3 protein: CASSPTSGSYEQYF. The CDR3 bases are TGCGCCAGCAGCCCTACTAGCGGGAGCTACGAGCAGTACTTC. The genes are TRBV5-1 and TRBJ2-7; 11 positions agree with TRBD2. The CDR3 totals 14 residues. Trimming took 4 bases from V and 3 from J; bases not matched to a gene: 3. Germline CDR1 and CDR2: SGHRS and YFSETQ.

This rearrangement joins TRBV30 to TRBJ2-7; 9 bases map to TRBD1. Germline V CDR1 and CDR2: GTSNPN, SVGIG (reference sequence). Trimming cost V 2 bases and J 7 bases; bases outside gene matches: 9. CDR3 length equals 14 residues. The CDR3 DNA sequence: TGTGCCTGGAGTTCCACCGGGACAGGGTTTGAGCAGTACTTC. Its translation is CAWSSTGTGFEQYF.

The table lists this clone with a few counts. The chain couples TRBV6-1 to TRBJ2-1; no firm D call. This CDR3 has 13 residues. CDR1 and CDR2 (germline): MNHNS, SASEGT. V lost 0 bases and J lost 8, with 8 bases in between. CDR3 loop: CASSEANRDEQFF. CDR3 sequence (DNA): TGTGCCAGCAGTGAAGCAAATCGGGATGAGCAGTTCTTC.

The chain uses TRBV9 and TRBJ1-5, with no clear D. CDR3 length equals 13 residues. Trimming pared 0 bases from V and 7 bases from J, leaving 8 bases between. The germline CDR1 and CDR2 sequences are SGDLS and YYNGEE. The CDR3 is CASSVEAGQPQHF. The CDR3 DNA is TGTGCCAGCAGCGTAGAGGCAGGCCAGCCCCAGCATTTT.

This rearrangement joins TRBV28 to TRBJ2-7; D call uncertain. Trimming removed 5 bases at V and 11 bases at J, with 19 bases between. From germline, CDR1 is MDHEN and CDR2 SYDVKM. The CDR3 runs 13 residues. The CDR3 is CASSPSSKGREYF. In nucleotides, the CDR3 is TGTGCCAGCAGTCCCAGCTCCAAAGGTCGGGAGTACTTC.

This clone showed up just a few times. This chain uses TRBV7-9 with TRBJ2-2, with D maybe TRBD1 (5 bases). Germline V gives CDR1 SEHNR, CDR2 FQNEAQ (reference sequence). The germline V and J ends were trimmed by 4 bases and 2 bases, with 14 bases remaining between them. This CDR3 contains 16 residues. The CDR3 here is CASSSPLGENTGELFF. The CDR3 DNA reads TGTGCCAGCAGCTCCCCTCTAGGGGAAAACACCGGGGAGCTGTTTTTT. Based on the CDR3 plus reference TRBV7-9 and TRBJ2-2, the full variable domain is DTGVSQNPRHKITKRGQNVTFRCDPISEHNRLYWYRQTLGQGPEFLTYFQNEAQLEKSRLLSDRFSAERPKGSFSTLEIQRTEQGDSAMYLCASSSPLGENTGELFFGEGSRLTVL.

The CDR3 sequence is CASISRSGVAGELFF. The CDR3 nucleotides read TGTGCCAGTATAAGTCGCAGCGGAGTGGCCGGGGAGCTGTTTTTT. The chain is built from TRBV19 and TRBJ2-2; tentatively, D is TRBD2 (5 bases). Trimming pared 7 bases from V and 6 bases from J, leaving 18 bases between. The CDR3 has 15 residues. Germline lookup yields CDR1 LNHDA and CDR2 SQIVND (reference sequence).

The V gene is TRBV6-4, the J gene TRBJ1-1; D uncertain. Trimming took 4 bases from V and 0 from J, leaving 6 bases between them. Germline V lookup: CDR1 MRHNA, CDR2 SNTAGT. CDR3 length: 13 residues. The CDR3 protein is CASSATVNTEAFF. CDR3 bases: TGTGCCAGCAGTGCGACGGTGAACACTGAAGCTTTCTTT.

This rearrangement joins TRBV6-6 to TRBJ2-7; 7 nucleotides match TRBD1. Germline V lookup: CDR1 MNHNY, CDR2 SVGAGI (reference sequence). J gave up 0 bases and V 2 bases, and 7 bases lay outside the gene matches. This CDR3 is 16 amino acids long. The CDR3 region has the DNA TGTGCCAGCAGTTACCCGAAGGACAGGAGCTCCTACGAGCAGTACTTC. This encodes CASSYPKDRSSYEQYF.

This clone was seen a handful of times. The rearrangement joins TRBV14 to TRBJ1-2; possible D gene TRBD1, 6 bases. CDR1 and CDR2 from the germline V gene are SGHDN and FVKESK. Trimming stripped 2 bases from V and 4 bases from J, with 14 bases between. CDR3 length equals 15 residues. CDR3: CASSQTQGTAYGYTF. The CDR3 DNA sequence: TGTGCCAGCAGCCAAACTCAGGGGACGGCCTATGGCTACACCTTC. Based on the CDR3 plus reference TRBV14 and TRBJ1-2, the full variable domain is EAGVTQFPSHSVIEKGQTVTLRCDPISGHDNLYWYRRVMGKEIKFLLHFVKESKQDESGMPNNRFLAERTGGTYSTLKVQPAELEDSGVYFCASSQTQGTAYGYTFGSGTRLTVV.